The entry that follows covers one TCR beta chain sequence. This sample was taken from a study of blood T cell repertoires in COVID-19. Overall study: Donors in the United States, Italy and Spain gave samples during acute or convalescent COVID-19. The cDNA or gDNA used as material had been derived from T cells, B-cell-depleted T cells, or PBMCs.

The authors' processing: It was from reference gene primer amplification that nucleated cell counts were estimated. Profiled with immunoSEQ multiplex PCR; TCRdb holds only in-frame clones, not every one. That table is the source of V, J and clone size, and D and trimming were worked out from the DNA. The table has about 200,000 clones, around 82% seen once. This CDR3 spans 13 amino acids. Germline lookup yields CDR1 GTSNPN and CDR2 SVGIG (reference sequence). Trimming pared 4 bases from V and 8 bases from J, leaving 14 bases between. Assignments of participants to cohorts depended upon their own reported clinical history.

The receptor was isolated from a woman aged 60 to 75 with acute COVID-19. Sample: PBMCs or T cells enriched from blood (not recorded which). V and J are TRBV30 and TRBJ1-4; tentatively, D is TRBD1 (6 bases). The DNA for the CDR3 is TGTGCCTGGACAGAGAACAGGGCGGAAAAACTGTTTTTT. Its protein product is CAWTENRAEKLFF.